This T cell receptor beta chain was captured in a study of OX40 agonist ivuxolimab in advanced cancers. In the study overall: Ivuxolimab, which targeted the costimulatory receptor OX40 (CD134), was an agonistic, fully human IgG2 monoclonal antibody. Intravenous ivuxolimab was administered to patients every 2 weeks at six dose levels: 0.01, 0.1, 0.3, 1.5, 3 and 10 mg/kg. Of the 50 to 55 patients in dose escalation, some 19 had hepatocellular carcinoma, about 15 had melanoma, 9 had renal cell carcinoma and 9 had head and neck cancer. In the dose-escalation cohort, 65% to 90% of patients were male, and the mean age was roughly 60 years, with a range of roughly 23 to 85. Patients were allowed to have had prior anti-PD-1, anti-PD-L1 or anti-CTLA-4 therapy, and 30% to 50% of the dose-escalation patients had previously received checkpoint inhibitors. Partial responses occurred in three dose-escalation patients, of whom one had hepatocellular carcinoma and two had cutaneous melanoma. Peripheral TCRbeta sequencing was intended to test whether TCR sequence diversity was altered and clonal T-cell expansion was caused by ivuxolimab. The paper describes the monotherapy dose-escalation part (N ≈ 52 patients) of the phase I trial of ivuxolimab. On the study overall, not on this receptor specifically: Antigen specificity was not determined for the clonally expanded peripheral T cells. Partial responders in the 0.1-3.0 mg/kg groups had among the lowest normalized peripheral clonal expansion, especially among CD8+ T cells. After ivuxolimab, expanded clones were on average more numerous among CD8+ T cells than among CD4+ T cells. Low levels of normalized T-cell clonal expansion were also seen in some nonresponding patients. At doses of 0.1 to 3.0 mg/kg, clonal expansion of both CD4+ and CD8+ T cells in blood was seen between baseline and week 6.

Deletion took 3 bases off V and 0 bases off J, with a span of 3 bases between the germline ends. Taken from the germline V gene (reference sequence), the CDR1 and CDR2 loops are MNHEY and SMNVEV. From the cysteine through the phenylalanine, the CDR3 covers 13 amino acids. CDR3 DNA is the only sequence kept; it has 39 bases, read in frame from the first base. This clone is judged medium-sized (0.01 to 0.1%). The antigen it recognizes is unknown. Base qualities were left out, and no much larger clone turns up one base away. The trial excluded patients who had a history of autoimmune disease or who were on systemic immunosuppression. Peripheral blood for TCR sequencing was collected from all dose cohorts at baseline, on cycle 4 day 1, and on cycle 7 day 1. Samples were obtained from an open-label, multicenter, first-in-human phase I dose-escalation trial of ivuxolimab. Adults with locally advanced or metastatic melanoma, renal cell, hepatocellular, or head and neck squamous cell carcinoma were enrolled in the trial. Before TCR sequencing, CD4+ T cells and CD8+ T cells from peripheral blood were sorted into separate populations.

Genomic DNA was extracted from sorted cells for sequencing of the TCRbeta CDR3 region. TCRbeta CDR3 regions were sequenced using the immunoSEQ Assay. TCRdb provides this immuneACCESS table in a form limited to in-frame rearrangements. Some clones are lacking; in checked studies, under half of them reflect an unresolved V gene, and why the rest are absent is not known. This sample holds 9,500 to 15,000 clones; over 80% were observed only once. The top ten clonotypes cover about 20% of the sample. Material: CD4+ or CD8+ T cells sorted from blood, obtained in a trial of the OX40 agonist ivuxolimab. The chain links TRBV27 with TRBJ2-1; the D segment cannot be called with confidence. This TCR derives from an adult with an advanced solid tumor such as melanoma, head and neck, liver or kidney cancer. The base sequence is TGTGCCAGCAGTTTTAACTCCTACAATGAGCAGTTCTTC. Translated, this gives CASSFNSYNEQFF.